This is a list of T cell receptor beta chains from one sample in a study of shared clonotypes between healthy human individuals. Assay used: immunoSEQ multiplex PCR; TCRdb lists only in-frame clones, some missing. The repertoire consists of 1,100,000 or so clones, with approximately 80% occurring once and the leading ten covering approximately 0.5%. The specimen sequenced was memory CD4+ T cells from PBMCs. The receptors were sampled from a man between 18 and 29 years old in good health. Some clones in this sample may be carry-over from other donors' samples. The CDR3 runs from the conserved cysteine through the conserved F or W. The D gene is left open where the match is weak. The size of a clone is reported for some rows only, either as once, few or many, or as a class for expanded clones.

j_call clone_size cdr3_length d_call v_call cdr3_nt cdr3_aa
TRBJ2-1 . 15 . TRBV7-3 TGTGCCAGCAGCTCCCCGCGGGGCGCTTCCAATGAGCAGTTCTTC CASSSPRGASNEQFF
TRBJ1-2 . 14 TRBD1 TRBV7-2 TGTGCCAGCAGCCCGGGACAGGGCAACTATGGCTACACCTTC CASSPGQGNYGYTF
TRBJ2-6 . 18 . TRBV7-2 TGTGCCAGCAGCCCCCTGGGCAGGCAAGTCTCTGGGGCCAACGTCCTGACTTTC CASSPLGRQVSGANVLTF
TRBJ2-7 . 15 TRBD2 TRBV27 TGTGCCAGCAGTAGAGGCGGGAGCTTGACCCCACAGCAGTACTTC CASSRGGSLTPQQYF
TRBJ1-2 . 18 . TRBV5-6 TGTGCCAGCAGCTTGGCCAACGGTCCCGGACAGAGGGGCTATGGCTACACCTTC CASSLANGPGQRGYGYTF
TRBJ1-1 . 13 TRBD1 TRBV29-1 TGCAGCGTAAGGGACAGGCGGAACACTGAAGCTTTCTTT CSVRDRRNTEAFF
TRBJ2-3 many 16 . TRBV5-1 TGCGCCAGCAGCTTGGGGCAGGGTCAATTTGCAGATACGCAGTATTTT CASSLGQGQFADTQYF
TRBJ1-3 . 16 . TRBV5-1 TGCGCCAGCAGCCTGGGCAGACCTTCTTCTGGAAACACCATATATTTT CASSLGRPSSGNTIYF
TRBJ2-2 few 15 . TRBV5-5 TGTGCCAGCAGCTTGTACGGGAGCTACACCGGGGAGCTGTTTTTT CASSLYGSYTGELFF
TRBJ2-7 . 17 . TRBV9 TGTGCCAGCAGCGCCCAAGCAGGGCAGGGACTCATATACGAGCAGTACTTC CASSAQAGQGLIYEQYF
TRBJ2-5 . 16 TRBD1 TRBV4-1 TGCGCCAGCAGCGCGACAGGGATAGGGCGCCTGGAGACCCAGTACTTC CASSATGIGRLETQYF
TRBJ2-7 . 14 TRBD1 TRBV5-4 TGTGCCAGCAGCTTGCAAGGAAGGGGGCGCGAGCAGTACTTC CASSLQGRGREQYF
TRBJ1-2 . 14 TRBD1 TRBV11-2 TGTGCCAGCAGCTTAGGGGACAGGGGGCGCGGCTACACCTTC CASSLGDRGRGYTF
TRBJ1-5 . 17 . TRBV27 TGTGCCAGCAGTTTCCGGGCGGTGCCCCTAGCGGGTCAGCCCCAGCATTTT CASSFRAVPLAGQPQHF
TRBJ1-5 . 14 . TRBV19 TGTGCCAGTAGGGACAGCGCTAGCAATCAGCCCCAGCATTTT CASRDSASNQPQHF
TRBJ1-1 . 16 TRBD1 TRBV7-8 TGTGCCAGCAGCTTGGGCGACAGGGGGCAAAGGACTGAAGCTTTCTTT CASSLGDRGQRTEAFF
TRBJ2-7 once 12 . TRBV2 TGTGCCAGCATGGGGGTTCGGTACGAGCAGTACTTC CASMGVRYEQYF
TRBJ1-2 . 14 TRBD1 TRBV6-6 TGTGCCAGCAGTTCCCCGAGACAGGGGGGTGGCTACACCTTC CASSSPRQGGGYTF
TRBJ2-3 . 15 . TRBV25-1 TGTGCCAGCAGTGAAAATGGGCCGGGATTAGATACGCAGTATTTT CASSENGPGLDTQYF
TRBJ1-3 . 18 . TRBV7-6 TGTGCCAGCAGCTCACTGATCCGGGGATCGAGCTCTGGAAACACCATATATTTT CASSSLIRGSSSGNTIYF
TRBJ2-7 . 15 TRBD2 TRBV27 TGTGCCAGCAGTTTATCGGTGGGAGGGGTCTACGAGCAGTACTTC CASSLSVGGVYEQYF
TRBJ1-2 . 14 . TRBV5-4 TGTGCCAGCAGCTTGCCCCAGACTAACTATGGCTACACCTTC CASSLPQTNYGYTF
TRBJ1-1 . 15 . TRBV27 TGTGCCAGCAGTCCCGCACAGGGAGGTGGTACTGAAGCTTTCTTT CASSPAQGGGTEAFF
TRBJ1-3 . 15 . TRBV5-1 TGCGCCAGCAGCTTGGAAGGTAGCACTGGAAACACCATATATTTT CASSLEGSTGNTIYF
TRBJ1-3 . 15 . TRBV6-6 TGTGCCAGCAGTACCCGGCCAGGGGTGCGAAACACCATATATTTT CASSTRPGVRNTIYF
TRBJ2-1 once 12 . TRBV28 TGTGCCAGCAGTTTATATATCACTAAGCAGTTCTTC CASSLYITKQFF
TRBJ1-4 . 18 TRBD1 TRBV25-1 TGTGCCAGCAGGACCCCCCGGGACAGCCCTGCCGGGGCTGAAAAACTGTTTTTT CASRTPRDSPAGAEKLFF
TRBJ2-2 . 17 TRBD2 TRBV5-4 TGTGCCAGCAGCCCGTTTACTAGCGGGAGTGGCACCGGGGAGCTGTTTTTT CASSPFTSGSGTGELFF
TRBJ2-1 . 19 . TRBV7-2 TGTGCCAGCAGCTTAGGGGCCAGGGGAAGGCGGGACTCCTACAATGAGCAGTTCTTC CASSLGARGRRDSYNEQFF
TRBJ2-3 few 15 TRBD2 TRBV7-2 TGTGCCAGCAGCCTTAGCGGGAACCCTACAGATACGCAGTATTTT CASSLSGNPTDTQYF
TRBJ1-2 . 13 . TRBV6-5 TGTGCCAGCCTCCCGAGACTGGGGGTTGGCTACACCTTC CASLPRLGVGYTF
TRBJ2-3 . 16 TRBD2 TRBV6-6 TGTGCCAGCAGTAAGACTAGCGGGGCTAGCACAGATACGCAGTATTTT CASSKTSGASTDTQYF
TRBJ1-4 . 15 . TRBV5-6 TGTGCCAGCAGCCCCTACTCCGCAACTAATGAAAAACTGTTTTTT CASSPYSATNEKLFF
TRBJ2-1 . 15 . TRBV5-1 TGCGCCAGCAGCGGACAAACCAGCTCCTACAATGAGCAGTTCTTC CASSGQTSSYNEQFF
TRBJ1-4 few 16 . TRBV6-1 TGTGCCAGCAGTGAAAGTTGGGCAGGGAGTAATGAAAAACTGTTTTTT CASSESWAGSNEKLFF
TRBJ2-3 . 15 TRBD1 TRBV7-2 TGTGCCAGCAGCGGACAGGGGGTGAGCACAGATACGCAGTATTTT CASSGQGVSTDTQYF
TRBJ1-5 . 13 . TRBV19 TGTGCCAGTAGTGAGGAGGGAGTTCAGCCCCAGCATTTT CASSEEGVQPQHF
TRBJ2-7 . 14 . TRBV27 TGTGCCAGCAGGCTGACAGTCCTCACCTACGAGCAGTACTTC CASRLTVLTYEQYF
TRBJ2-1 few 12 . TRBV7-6 TGTGCCAGCAGCTTAGCTTTGGGGGAGCAGTTCTTC CASSLALGEQFF
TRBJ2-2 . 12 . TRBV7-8 TGTGCCAGCAGCCTCCCTCGCCGGGAGCTGTTTTTT CASSLPRRELFF
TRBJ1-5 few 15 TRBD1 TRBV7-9 TGTGCCAGCAGCTCGACGACAGGGAACAAGGAGCCCCAGCATTTT CASSSTTGNKEPQHF
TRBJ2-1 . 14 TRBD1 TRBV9 TGTGCCAGCAGCGGTGCCCGGACAGGCACCGAGCAGTTCTTC CASSGARTGTEQFF
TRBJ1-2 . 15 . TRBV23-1 TGCGCCAGCGTGGCAGGCTCGACCGGGAACTATGGCTACACCTTC CASVAGSTGNYGYTF
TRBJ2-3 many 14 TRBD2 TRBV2 TGTGCCACGGGACTAGCGGGAGTAACAGATACGCAGTATTTT CATGLAGVTDTQYF
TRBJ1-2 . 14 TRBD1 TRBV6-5 TGTGCCAGCAGTTCCGGGACAGATAACTATGGCTACACCTTC CASSSGTDNYGYTF
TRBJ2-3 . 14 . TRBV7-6 TGTGCCAGCAGCAAAAGCGGGAGCACAGATACGCAGTATTTT CASSKSGSTDTQYF
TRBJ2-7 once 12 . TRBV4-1 TGCGCCAGCAGCCAAGACAACGGGATTCCGATCTTC CASSQDNGIPIF
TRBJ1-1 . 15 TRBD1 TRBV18 TGTGCCAGCTCGCCAACCCAGGGGGCGGGCACTGAAGCTTTCTTT CASSPTQGAGTEAFF
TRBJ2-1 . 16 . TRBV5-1 TGCGCCAGCAGCTTGGTTGCGGGGAGCTCCTACAATGAGCAGTTCTTC CASSLVAGSSYNEQFF
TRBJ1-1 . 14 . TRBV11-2 TGTGCCAGCAGCCGGACTGCAACGAACACTGAAGCTTTCTTT CASSRTATNTEAFF
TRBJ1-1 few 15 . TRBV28 TGTGCCAGCAGTCTACGGACCTCGAGGATCACTGAAGCTTTCTTT CASSLRTSRITEAFF
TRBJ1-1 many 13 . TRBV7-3 TGTGCCAGCAGCTTAACAGGGAACACTGAAGCTTTCTTT CASSLTGNTEAFF
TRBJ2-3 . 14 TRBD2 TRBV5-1 TGCGCCAGCAGCGGGACTAGCGGCACAGATACGCAGTATTTT CASSGTSGTDTQYF